Sequencing of this T cell receptor beta chain was carried out in a study of T cells in Graves' hyperthyroidism and ophthalmopathy. The investigators amplified TCR beta CDR3 regions from RNA transcripts. HTBI primers were employed in a first-round RT-PCR of the TCR CDR3. One entry per CDR3 protein, called by TCRdb with MiXCR from the multiplex PCR reads. The sample holds about half a million distinct CDR3 sequences, 15% to 20% seen once. Trimming removed 2 bases from V and 3 bases from J, with 12 bases in between. This CDR3 is 15 amino acids long. Germline CDR1 reads MNHEY; CDR2 reads SVGEGT. A word on this clonotype: Its antigen is as yet unknown.

Overall study results and limits: Within blood appeared most thyroid clonotypes that had expanded above 0.001. Ophthalmopathy was told apart from stable hyperthyroidism by a 13 V-J model.

The PBMCs were sourced from fresh peripheral blood (approximately 9.6 ml). Sequences were obtained from blood. This TCR was recovered from a woman aged 30 to 39 with Graves' ophthalmopathy. The chain joins TRBV6-2 or TRBV6-3 to TRBJ2-3; maybe TRBD1 (6 bases). The CDR3 DNA reads as TGTGCCAGCAGTTACCGGACAGTTTCAACAGATACGCAGTATTTT. Translated: CASSYRTVSTDTQYF.